The clone carrying this TCR beta chain occurred many times. The source of the sample is a study of neurological immune-mediated disorders. The length of the CDR3 is 14 residues. The V and J ends lost 5 bases and 5 bases respectively, with 13 bases between them. The V gene's germline CDR1 is SGHAT and CDR2 FQNNGV. TCRdb used MiXCR to reprocess the 5' RACE reads, holding one entry per CDR3 protein. This table has tens of thousands of distinct CDR3 sequences, about an eighth appearing once. Material for sequencing was PBMCs. The gene calls are TRBV11-2 and TRBJ1-5, with a tentative D call TRBD1 (5 bases). This sequence originates from a female donor in good health. The CDR3 loop is CASSRTGTDQPQHF. DNA for the CDR3: TGTGCCAGCAGCCGTACCGGGACCGATCAGCCCCAGCATTTT.